This T cell receptor beta chain was documented in a study of shared clonotypes between healthy human individuals. Study overall: Each donor's CD4 naive and CD4 memory cells filled three plates apiece, CD8 naive two, and CD8 memory one.

Naive CD8 cells, CD45RO-negative and positively selected for CCR7, excluded terminally differentiated effector memory CD45RA+ cells. Trimming took 1 base from V and 7 from J, leaving 8 bases between them. Germline V gene sequence: CDR1 DFQATT, CDR2 SNEGSKA (reference sequence). This CDR3 comprises 11 residues. In regard to this clone: The identical CDR3 is also encoded by other nucleotide sequences in the sample.

Each cell subset's genomic DNA was divided evenly among several immunoSEQ plates. Some clones are missing from TCRdb's copy, which holds only in-frame ones; the method was immunoSEQ multiplex PCR. The profile covers roughly 570,000 clones, with 95% to 98% appearing a single time and more than 0.3% taken by the ten largest. This TCR came from a man aged 25-40 years in good health. This chain connects TRBV20-1 to TRBJ2-7; D not resolved. The sample taken for sequencing was naive CD8+ T cells sorted from blood. DNA of the CDR3: TGCAGTGCTAGAGGACTGGGTGAGCAGTACTTC. Translation gives CSARGLGEQYF.